This T cell receptor beta chain comes out of a study of blood T cell repertoires in COVID-19. In this sample, this clone turned up a few times. Trimming cost V 0 bases and J 3 bases, with 15 bases left between them. This CDR3 comprises 16 residues. Germline loops: CDR1 LGHDT, CDR2 YNNKEL (reference sequence). Profiled with immunoSEQ multiplex PCR; TCRdb holds only in-frame clones, not every one. In the table there are 130,000 or so clones, around 83% of which are singletons. The chain couples TRBV3-1 (or the pseudogene TRBV3-2) to TRBJ2-7; unclear D gene. The sequence came from a human donor in a cohort sampled during active COVID-19. Material: peripheral blood. The CDR3 is CASSQDRPATGYEQYF. The CDR3 DNA reads TGTGCCAGCAGCCAAGATCGGCCCGCCACGGGCTACGAGCAGTACTTC.